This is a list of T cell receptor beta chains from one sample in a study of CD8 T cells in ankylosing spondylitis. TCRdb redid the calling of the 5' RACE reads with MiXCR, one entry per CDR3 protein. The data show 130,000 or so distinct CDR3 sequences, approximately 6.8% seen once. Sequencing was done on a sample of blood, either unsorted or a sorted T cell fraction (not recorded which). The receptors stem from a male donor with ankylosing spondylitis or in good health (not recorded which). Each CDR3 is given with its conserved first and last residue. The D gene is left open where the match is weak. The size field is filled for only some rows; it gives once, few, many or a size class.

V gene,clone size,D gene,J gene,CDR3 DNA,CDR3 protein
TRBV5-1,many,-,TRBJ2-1,TGCGCCAGCAGCGCCGGGACTCAATTCTACAATGAGCAGTTCTTC,CASSAGTQFYNEQFF
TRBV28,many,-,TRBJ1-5,TGTGCCAGCAGATCTCGGTCAGGGACCAGCAATCAGCCCCAGCATTTT,CASRSRSGTSNQPQHF
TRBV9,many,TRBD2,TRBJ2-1,TGTGCCAGCAGCGGGGGGGGGGAGCAGTTCTTC,CASSGGGEQFF
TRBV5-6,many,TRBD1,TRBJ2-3,TGTGCCAGCAGCTTGTGGGCGGGACAGGGGTCGGATACGCAGTATTTT,CASSLWAGQGSDTQYF
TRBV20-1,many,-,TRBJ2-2,TGCAGTGCTAGGCGAAGGGAGAACACCGGGGAGCTGTTTTTT,CSARRRENTGELFF
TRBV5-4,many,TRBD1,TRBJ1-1,TGTGCCAGCAGGAGACAGGGTAACACTGAAGCTTTCTTT,CASRRQGNTEAFF
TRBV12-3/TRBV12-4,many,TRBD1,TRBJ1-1,TGTGCCAGCAGTCCCCCAGGACAGGGGGCGCGAGCTTTCTTT,CASSPPGQGARAFF
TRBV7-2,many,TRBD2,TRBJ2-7,TGTGCCAGCAGCTTAGCCTGGACTAGCGACGAGCAGTACTTC,CASSLAWTSDEQYF
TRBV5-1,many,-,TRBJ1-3,TGCGCCAGCAGCCGGACACCTGGAAACACCATATATTTT,CASSRTPGNTIYF
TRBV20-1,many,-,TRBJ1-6,TGCAGTGCTGGAGTCCTAAGGGAGAACAATTCACCCCTCCACTTT,CSAGVLRENNSPLHF
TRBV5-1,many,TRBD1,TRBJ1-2,TGCGCCAGCAGCTTGGCCACGGGGACAGGAGGTGGCTACACCTTC,CASSLATGTGGGYTF
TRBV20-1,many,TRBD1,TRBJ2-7,TGCAGTGCTATCGGGACAGGGGGTTCTTACGAGCAGTACTTC,CSAIGTGGSYEQYF
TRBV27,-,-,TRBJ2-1,TGTGCCAGCAGTTTATCGGCAGGGGACCTATACAATGAGCAGTTCTTC,CASSLSAGDLYNEQFF
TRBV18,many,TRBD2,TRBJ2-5,TGTGCCAGCTCACCTCGCCACCTAACCTGGGGGACTAGCGGGAGAGAGTACCAAGAGACCCAGTACTTC,CASSPRHLTWGTSGREYQETQYF
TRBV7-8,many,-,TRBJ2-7,TGTGCCAGCAGCTTAGTCCCGGCTGACTCCTACGAGCAGTACTTC,CASSLVPADSYEQYF
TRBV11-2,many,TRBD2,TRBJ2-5,TGTGCCAGCAGCTTAGATCCTGGGGGACTAGCGGGAGGCCCCCAAGAGACCCAGTACTTC,CASSLDPGGLAGGPQETQYF
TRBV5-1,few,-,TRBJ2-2,TGCGCCAGCAGCCCCCAAGGACCATACACCGGGGAGCTGTTTTTT,CASSPQGPYTGELFF
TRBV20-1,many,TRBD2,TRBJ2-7,TGCAGTGCGCCTAAAGCGGGAGGGCCCCGGTACGAGCAGTACTTC,CSAPKAGGPRYEQYF
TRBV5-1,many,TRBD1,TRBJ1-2,TGCGCCAGCAGCTTGGCAGAGGGACAGGACACCTATGGCTACACCTTC,CASSLAEGQDTYGYTF
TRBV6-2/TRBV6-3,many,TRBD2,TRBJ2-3,TGTGCCAGCAGTTACAGTTTAGCGGGGGCAGATACGCAGTATTTT,CASSYSLAGADTQYF
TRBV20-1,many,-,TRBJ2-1,TGCAGTGCTAGAAGAGTCGGGAGTCCCCACAATGAGCAGTTCTTC,CSARRVGSPHNEQFF
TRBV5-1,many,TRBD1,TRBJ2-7,TGCGCCAGCAGCTTATCCGCCGGGACAGGGACCTACGAGCAGTACTTC,CASSLSAGTGTYEQYF
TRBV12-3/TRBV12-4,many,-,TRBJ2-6,TGTGCCAGCAGTTCAGGGGTGTCTGGGGCCAACGTCCTGACTTTC,CASSSGVSGANVLTF
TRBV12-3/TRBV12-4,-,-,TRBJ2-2,TGTGCCAGCAGACCCGGAGTTCAGTACACCGGAGAGCGGTTTTTT,CASRPGVQYTGERFF
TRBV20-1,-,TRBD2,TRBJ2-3,TGCAGTGCAGGGACTAGCGGGGGTTCGCCAGATACGCAGTATTTT,CSAGTSGGSPDTQYF
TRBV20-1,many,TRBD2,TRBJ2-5,TGCAGTGCCCTCGACGGGACTAGCGGGGGAGAGACCCAGTACTTC,CSALDGTSGGETQYF
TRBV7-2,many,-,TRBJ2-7,TGTGCCAGCAGCTTTAGCTTAAATAACTACGAGCAGTACTTC,CASSFSLNNYEQYF
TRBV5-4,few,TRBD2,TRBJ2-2,TGTGCCAGCAGCTTGACTAGCGGAGACACCGGGGAGCTGTTTTTT,CASSLTSGDTGELFF
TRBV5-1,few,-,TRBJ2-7,TGCGCCAGCAGCTTGGTTCCCGGGGGCGGAGCCCCCTCCTACGAGCAGTACTTC,CASSLVPGGGAPSYEQYF
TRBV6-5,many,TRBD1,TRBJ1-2,TGTGCCAGCAGTTGGGGCGGACAGGGAGGATTTGGCTACACCTTC,CASSWGGQGGFGYTF
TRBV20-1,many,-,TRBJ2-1,TGCAGTGCTAGAAGAGGGGCGGGGGCCGATGAGCAGTTCTTC,CSARRGAGADEQFF
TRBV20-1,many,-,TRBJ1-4,TGCAGTGCTAGTGCATACCGGGGCAGGAGTGAAAAACTGTTTTTT,CSASAYRGRSEKLFF
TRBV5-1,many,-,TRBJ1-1,TGCGCCAGCAGCGACCAAAGTGGGCTGAACACTGAAGCTTTCTTT,CASSDQSGLNTEAFF
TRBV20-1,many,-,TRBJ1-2,TGCAGTGCGATCTCGCCCAGGGGAGATAACTATGGCTACACCTTC,CSAISPRGDNYGYTF
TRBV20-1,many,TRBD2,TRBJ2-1,TGCAGTGCTAGAGACCCCAGCGGGAGTGGAAATGAGCAGTTCTTC,CSARDPSGSGNEQFF
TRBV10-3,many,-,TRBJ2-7,TGTGCCAACGCTGGGGACGGTCGGAGTATCTACTTC,CANAGDGRSIYF
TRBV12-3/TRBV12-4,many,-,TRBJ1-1,TGTGCCAGCGCTATGGCGGGGACGAACACTGAAGCTTTCTTT,CASAMAGTNTEAFF
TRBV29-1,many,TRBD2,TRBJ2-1,TGCAGCGTTGAAGGTATTAGCGGGAGTTATAATGAGCAGTTCTTC,CSVEGISGSYNEQFF
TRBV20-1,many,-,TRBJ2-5,TGCAGTGCTAGGACACCTCTTTACCAAGAGACCCAGTACTTC,CSARTPLYQETQYF
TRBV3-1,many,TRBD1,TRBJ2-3,TGTGCCAGCAGCCCTCAACGGGACAGATCCACAGATACGCAGTATTTT,CASSPQRDRSTDTQYF
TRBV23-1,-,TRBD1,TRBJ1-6,TGCGCCAGCAGTCCTATCGGGGCAGGGGGTCCCCCCGTCTATTTCCTCCACTTT,CASSPIGAGGPPVYFLHF
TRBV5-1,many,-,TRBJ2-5,TGCGCCAGCAGCTTGGGCAGCGGTCAAGAGACCCAGTACTTC,CASSLGSGQETQYF
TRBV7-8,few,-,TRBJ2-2,TGTGCCAGCAGCTCCAGCGGGACACCGAACACCGGGGAGCTGTTTTTT,CASSSSGTPNTGELFF
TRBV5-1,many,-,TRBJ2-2,TGCGCCAGCAGCTTGAGGTCGGGGACCGGGGAGCTGTTTTTT,CASSLRSGTGELFF